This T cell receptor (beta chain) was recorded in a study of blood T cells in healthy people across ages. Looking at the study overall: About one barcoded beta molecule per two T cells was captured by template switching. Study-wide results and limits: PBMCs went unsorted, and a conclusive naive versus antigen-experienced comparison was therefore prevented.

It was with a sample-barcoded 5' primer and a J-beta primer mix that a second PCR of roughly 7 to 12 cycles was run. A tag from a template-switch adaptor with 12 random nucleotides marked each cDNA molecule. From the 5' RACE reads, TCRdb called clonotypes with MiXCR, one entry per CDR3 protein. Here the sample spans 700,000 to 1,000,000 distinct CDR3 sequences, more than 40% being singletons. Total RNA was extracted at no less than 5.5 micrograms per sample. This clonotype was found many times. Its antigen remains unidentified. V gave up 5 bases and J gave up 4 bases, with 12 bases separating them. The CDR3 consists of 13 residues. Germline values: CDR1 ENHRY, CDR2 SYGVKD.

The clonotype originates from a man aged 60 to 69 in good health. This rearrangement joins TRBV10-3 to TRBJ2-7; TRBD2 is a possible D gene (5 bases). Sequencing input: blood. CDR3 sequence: CAISLRDQYEQYF. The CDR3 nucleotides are TGTGCCATCAGTCTCCGGGATCAGTACGAGCAGTACTTC.